These T cell receptor beta chains were read from a single sample in a study of shared clonotypes between healthy human individuals. Clones were read by immunoSEQ multiplex PCR, and TCRdb kept only the in-frame ones, dropping some. The profile covers about 1 million clones, with around 76% appearing a single time and about 1.4% taken by the ten largest. The sequenced material came from memory CD4+ T cells sorted from blood. The receptor source for this set is a man between 18 and 29 years old in good health. Both conserved end residues are part of each CDR3. Fields, in order: V gene, clone size, D gene, J gene, CDR3 DNA, CDR3 protein. D genes are given only for firm matches. Not every row has a clone size; where given, it reads once, few, many or a size class.

TRBV27	once	-	TRBJ1-2	TGTGCCAGCAGCCCCGGCAGCTATGGCTACACCTTC	CASSPGSYGYTF
TRBV6-6	once	-	TRBJ1-6	TGTGCCAGCAGTTACCTGGGACTGAATAATTCACCCCTCCACTTT	CASSYLGLNNSPLHF
TRBV6-5	once	-	TRBJ2-5	TGTGCCAGCAGCTCCCCCAACTCTTACCAAGAGACCCAGTACTTC	CASSSPNSYQETQYF
TRBV2	-	-	TRBJ2-5	TGTGCCAGCAGTGAAGACAAGGGAGGTGTGGAGACCCAGTACTTC	CASSEDKGGVETQYF
TRBV2	few	-	TRBJ2-7	TGTGCCAGCATCTGGCTAGCTTCCTACGAGCAGTACTTC	CASIWLASYEQYF
TRBV9	-	-	TRBJ2-7	TGTGCCAGCAGCGTAGATCTAGAGACTACCTACGAGCAGTACTTC	CASSVDLETTYEQYF
TRBV18	few	-	TRBJ2-7	TGTGCCAGCTCACCTCGGCGCTCCTACGAGCAGTACTTC	CASSPRRSYEQYF
TRBV29-1	-	-	TRBJ2-7	TGCAGCGTCCACTCCGGGGCCTACGAGCAGTACTTC	CSVHSGAYEQYF
TRBV6-1	-	TRBD1	TRBJ2-5	TGTGCCAGCAACCAAATCGGGACAGGGCAAGAGACCCAGTACTTC	CASNQIGTGQETQYF
TRBV2	-	-	TRBJ1-4	TGTGCCAGCAGTTCGGGACGCCCGCGTGAAAAACTGTTTTTT	CASSSGRPREKLFF
TRBV5-1	-	-	TRBJ2-3	TGCGCCAGCAGCTTGGCATGGGAGGGGGCAGATACGCAGTATTTT	CASSLAWEGADTQYF
TRBV5-1	-	-	TRBJ2-1	TGCGCCAGCAGCTTGGTAGGTACTAGCTACAATGAGCAGTTCTTC	CASSLVGTSYNEQFF
TRBV10-3	-	-	TRBJ1-4	TGTGCCATCAGTGTAAAAGCAACTAATGAAAAACTGTTTTTT	CAISVKATNEKLFF
TRBV11-1	-	-	TRBJ2-5	TGTGCCAGCAGCTTACTCCCAGGGACCCAGTACTTC	CASSLLPGTQYF
TRBV18	few	-	TRBJ1-4	TGTGCCAGCTCACAAGGACCGTCACCAAATGAAAAACTGTTTTTT	CASSQGPSPNEKLFF
TRBV21-1	-	-	TRBJ2-7	TGTGCCAGCAGCAAAGTGGACTGGCGGGCGAGAACCTACGAGCAGTACTTC	CASSKVDWRARTYEQYF
TRBV5-1	-	-	TRBJ2-3	TGCGCCAGCAGCTTGGGGAGCGGCCGCACAGATACGCAGTATTTT	CASSLGSGRTDTQYF
TRBV15	-	-	TRBJ1-1	TGTGCCACCAGCTCCCGGGGAAACACTGAAGCTTTCTTT	CATSSRGNTEAFF
TRBV5-1	-	-	TRBJ2-1	TGCGCCAGCAGCTTTACTTTCCTCCCTAACAGCTACAATGAGCAGTTCTTC	CASSFTFLPNSYNEQFF
TRBV6-1	-	-	TRBJ1-1	TGTGCCAGCAGAGCAGTCCAGGGTATGAACACTGAAGCTTTCTTT	CASRAVQGMNTEAFF
TRBV5-1	once	-	TRBJ2-5	TGCGCCAGCAGCTTGACTAGCCCCCAAGAGACCCAGTACTTC	CASSLTSPQETQYF
TRBV5-6	-	-	TRBJ2-6	TGTGCCAGCGGGCTACAGGGAAAAACTGGGGCCAACGTCCTGACTTTC	CASGLQGKTGANVLTF
TRBV5-8	-	TRBD1	TRBJ1-5	TGTGCCAGCAGCTCCAGGACAGGTCACAATCAGCCCCAGCATTTT	CASSSRTGHNQPQHF
TRBV10-2	-	TRBD2	TRBJ2-7	TGCGCCAGCAGTGAGTCCCGACTAGCGGGAGAAGCCTACGAGCAGTACTTC	CASSESRLAGEAYEQYF
TRBV7-2	-	-	TRBJ2-7	TGTGCCAGCAGTCAGGGGGGCCTAACCGGCTACGAGCAGTACTTC	CASSQGGLTGYEQYF
TRBV30	-	-	TRBJ1-5	TGTGCCTGGAGGGCGACGGGCCGTAATCAGCCCCAGCATTTT	CAWRATGRNQPQHF
TRBV6-6	-	-	TRBJ2-7	TGTGCCAGCAGTCCCACGGTGGGGGCCTACTCCTACGAGCAGTACTTC	CASSPTVGAYSYEQYF
TRBV10-1	-	-	TRBJ2-1	TGCGCCAGCAGTGAGCAGCCCGGCGGTGAGCAGTTCTTC	CASSEQPGGEQFF
TRBV5-1	few	TRBD2	TRBJ2-5	TGCGCCAGCAGCCGGGAGGGGAGTCAAGAGACCCAGTACTTC	CASSREGSQETQYF
TRBV5-4	-	-	TRBJ1-2	TGTGCCAGCAGCTTAGCCCACCCTGATTTGGGCTACACCTTC	CASSLAHPDLGYTF
TRBV9	-	TRBD2	TRBJ2-2	TGTGCCAGCAGCGTACGGGTAGCGGGAAACACCGGGGAGCTGTTTTTT	CASSVRVAGNTGELFF
TRBV6-1	once	-	TRBJ1-6	TGTGCCAGCAGTGTCACGAGGACAGATTCACCCCTCCACTTT	CASSVTRTDSPLHF
TRBV5-5	-	-	TRBJ1-6	TGTGCCAGCAGCTTGGAGGGACAAGGAAATTCACCCCTCCACTTT	CASSLEGQGNSPLHF
TRBV18	-	-	TRBJ1-2	TGTGCCAGCTCACCACCGGAGAGGAATGGCTACACCTTC	CASSPPERNGYTF
TRBV30	few	-	TRBJ1-4	TGTGCCTGGAGTGTAGGCAGGCTCAATGAAAAACTGTTTTTT	CAWSVGRLNEKLFF
TRBV7-9	-	TRBD1	TRBJ2-2	TGTGCCAGCAGCTTCGGGACAGGGATGTCCGGGGAGCTGTTTTTT	CASSFGTGMSGELFF
TRBV7-9	-	TRBD2	TRBJ2-1	TGTGCCAGCAGCTTAGGAGCTCATCTAGCGGGGGAGGAGCAGTTCTTC	CASSLGAHLAGEEQFF
TRBV29-1	-	-	TRBJ1-2	TGCAGCGTTTTGACGGATGGCTACACCTTC	CSVLTDGYTF
TRBV6-5	-	-	TRBJ2-7	TGTGCCAGCAAGGAGGGGGGCACCTACGAGCAGTACTTC	CASKEGGTYEQYF
TRBV6-1	-	TRBD1	TRBJ1-5	TGTGCCAGCAGGCCCGCGGGACAGGGGTCCCAGACCCAGCATTTT	CASRPAGQGSQTQHF
TRBV2	-	-	TRBJ1-5	TGTGCCAGCAAAGCGGACTCGAATCAGCCCCAGCATTTT	CASKADSNQPQHF
TRBV2	few	-	TRBJ2-5	TGTGCCAGCAGTGAATTCCTCGGGATACAAGAGACCCAGTACTTC	CASSEFLGIQETQYF
TRBV29-1	once	-	TRBJ1-5	TGCAGCGTTGGAGGTGCTAATCAGCCCCAGCATTTT	CSVGGANQPQHF
TRBV27	-	-	TRBJ2-7	TGTGCCAGCAGCCTATTAGCGGCCGGGGCCTACGAGCAGTACTTC	CASSLLAAGAYEQYF
TRBV15	-	TRBD1	TRBJ1-4	TGTGCCACCAGCAGGAGGGGACAGGGGAAGAAACTGTTTTTT	CATSRRGQGKKLFF
TRBV5-1	-	TRBD2	TRBJ2-7	TGCGCCAGCAGCCTTAGACTAGCGGGAGACGAGCAGTACTTC	CASSLRLAGDEQYF
TRBV10-3	-	TRBD1	TRBJ1-5	TGTGCCACCAGGGACAGTCAAAATCAGCCCCAGCATTTT	CATRDSQNQPQHF
TRBV21-1	-	-	TRBJ2-1	TGTGCCAGCAGCAGCAAGGTCTGGGACAGGGGGCGCGTGGGTGAGCAGTTCTTC	CASSSKVWDRGRVGEQFF
TRBV7-8	-	-	TRBJ2-7	TGTGCCAGCAGCCCGGCCCTGGTGTTTAGCTCCTACGAGCAGTACTTC	CASSPALVFSSYEQYF
TRBV7-2	-	-	TRBJ2-5	TGTGCCAGCACCCCCGGAGGCAGGGGACAAGAGACCCAGTACTTC	CASTPGGRGQETQYF
TRBV9	-	TRBD2	TRBJ2-1	TGTGCCAGCAGCGTAGCGGCTAGCGGGAACAATGAGCAGTTCTTC	CASSVAASGNNEQFF
TRBV7-9	-	-	TRBJ1-1	TGTGCCAGCGGTGTCACTGGGGGATTGGGTGAAGCTTTCTTT	CASGVTGGLGEAFF
TRBV18	-	-	TRBJ2-5	TGTGCCAGCTCCCCCGGGCGGATCCAAGAGACCCAGTACTTC	CASSPGRIQETQYF
TRBV28	-	-	TRBJ2-1	TGTGCCAGCAGTTTAAGGTTCAATGAGCAGTTCTTC	CASSLRFNEQFF